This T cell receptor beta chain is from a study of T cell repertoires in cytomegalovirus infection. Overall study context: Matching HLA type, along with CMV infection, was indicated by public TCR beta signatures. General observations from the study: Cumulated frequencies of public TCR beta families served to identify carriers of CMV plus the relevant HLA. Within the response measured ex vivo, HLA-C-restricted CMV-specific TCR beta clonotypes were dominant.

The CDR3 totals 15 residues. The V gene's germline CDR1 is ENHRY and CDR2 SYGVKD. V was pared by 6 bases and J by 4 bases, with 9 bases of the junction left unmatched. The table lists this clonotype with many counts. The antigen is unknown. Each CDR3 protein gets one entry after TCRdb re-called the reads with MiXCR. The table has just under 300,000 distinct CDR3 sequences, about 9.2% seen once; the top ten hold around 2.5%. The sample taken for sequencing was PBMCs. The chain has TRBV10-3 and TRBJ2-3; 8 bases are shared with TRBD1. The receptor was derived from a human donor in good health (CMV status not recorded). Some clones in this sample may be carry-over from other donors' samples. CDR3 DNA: TGTGCCATCAGAAATACAGGGGGAGGAGCAGATACGCAGTATTTT. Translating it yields CAIRNTGGGADTQYF.